The T cell receptor (beta chain) described here comes from a study of T cells in localized non-small cell lung cancer. Study-level results: Across samples, adjacent lung featured a median roughly 50 of the top 100 tumor clones.

This CDR3 has 15 amino acids. The V end was cut by 7 bases, the J end by 5 bases, with 17 bases between. CDR1 MDHEN and CDR2 SYDVKM come from the germline V gene. In the case of this clone: The antigen remains undetermined.

TCRdb's copy holds only in-frame clones and misses some; the assay was immunoSEQ multiplex PCR. The sample records approximately 150,000 clones, roughly 90% being singletons. The source material was peripheral blood, sampled before any cancer treatment. This chain joins TRBV28 and TRBJ2-2, with D possibly matching TRBD1 (6 bases). The TCR sequence derives from an older female donor with stage I lung adenocarcinoma. For the CDR3, the DNA is TGTGCCAGCACCTCGTTACTAGGGGGTACCGGGGAGCTGTTTTTT. Translation gives CASTSLLGGTGELFF.